The 12 T cell receptor beta chains below were found in one sample sequenced in a study of human T cells and chemical hapten exposure (dated by TCRdb to the early 2020s). The library was made by RACE. Instrument used: NextSeq 500. TCRdb handled the public reads itself, with Q25 trimming in fastp and clone calling in MiXCR, and kept productive beta chains. Entries that share a CDR3 protein sequence are merged under the most common genes and DNA. This sample gives 300,000 to 450,000 distinct CDR3 sequences in total; 5.1% of them show up just once. The ten largest clones represent 2.5% to 3% of the sample. Interpreted using the paper, the time point label stands for: pre-sensitization, week 0. The treatment or condition label, read with the paper, signifies: therapeutic diphenylcyclopropenone sensitization with weekly scalp DPC. This specimen consisted of whole blood, obtained in connection with sensitization to the hapten diphenylcyclopropenone (DPC). Source of these receptors: a woman aged 45-59 years with alopecia areata. Some clones in this sample may be carry-over from other donors' samples.

This clonotype was counted only a few times. This sequence joins TRBV19 and TRBJ2-1; D unresolved. V lost 3 bases, J lost 0 bases, and 9 bases lay in between. The V gene's germline CDR1 is LNHDA and CDR2 SQIVND (reference sequence). This CDR3 is 15 amino acids long. The CDR3 spells CASSMGISSYNEQFF. CDR3 in DNA: TGTGCCAGTAGTATGGGTATCAGCTCCTACAATGAGCAGTTCTTC.

V and J are TRBV7-6 and TRBJ2-7; D call uncertain. V shed 5 bases and J shed 7 bases, with 15 bases lying between them. The CDR3 extends over 13 amino acids. Germline V CDR1 and CDR2: SGHVS, FNYEAQ. The CDR3, as DNA: TGTGCCAGCAGCCTAGACTCCTTACGGGAGCAGTACTTC. Amino acid sequence: CASSLDSLREQYF.

This clonotype was counted only a few times. The rearrangement uses TRBV11-2 and TRBJ2-5; the D gene is possibly TRBD2 (6 bases). This CDR3 has 15 residues. Trimming stripped 0 bases from V and 4 bases from J, with 12 bases between. Germline V gives CDR1 SGHAT, CDR2 FQNNGV. The CDR3 protein is CASSLERLARETQYF. CDR3 DNA: TGTGCCAGCAGCTTAGAACGGCTAGCGCGAGAGACCCAGTACTTC.

The gene calls are TRBV7-2 and TRBJ1-5; 8 nucleotides agree with TRBD1. This CDR3 has 14 residues. J lost 6 bases, V lost 5 bases, and 6 bases had no gene match. Germline loops: CDR1 SGHTA, CDR2 FQGNSA. CDR3 coding DNA: TGTGCCAGCAGCCCACGGACAGGGACTCAGCCCCAGCATTTT. Its protein is CASSPRTGTQPQHF.

This clonotype was seen ten or more times. V gene TRBV7-9 combines with J gene TRBJ2-1, with 12 positions matching TRBD2. The V gene's germline CDR1 is SEHNR and CDR2 FQNEAQ (reference sequence). Germline trimming cut 1 base from V and 0 bases from J; bases unmatched to any gene: 10. This CDR3 contains 20 residues. The CDR3 region is CASSLGPRLAGVGSYNEQFF. The CDR3 coding sequence is TGTGCCAGCAGCTTAGGGCCGCGACTAGCGGGGGTGGGCTCCTACAATGAGCAGTTCTTC.

The chain recombines TRBV7-2 with TRBJ1-6; no firm D call. The CDR3 is 15 residues long. Germline CDR1 is SGHTA and CDR2 is FQGNSA. Between the trimmed V and J ends, which lost 1 base and 0 bases, there was a span of 4 bases. The DNA for the CDR3 is TGTGCCAGCAGCTTAGGCCACTCCTATAATTCACCCCTCCACTTT. This gives the protein CASSLGHSYNSPLHF.

V usage is TRBV29-1 and J usage is TRBJ2-2; 7 bases fit TRBD1. Trimming at V came to 4 bases and at J to 4 bases, leaving 3 bases not matched to a gene. Germline V gene sequence: CDR1 SQVTM, CDR2 ANQGSEA. This CDR3 region has 13 residues. The CDR3, as DNA: TGCAGCGTTGGCCGACAGGGCACCGGGGAGCTGTTTTTT. The encoded protein is CSVGRQGTGELFF.

There are a few counts of this clonotype. The chain uses TRBV7-9 and TRBJ2-5; D remains ambiguous. The ends were cut back, 2 bases at V and 1 base at J, with 2 bases in the middle. CDR3 length: 12 residues. Germline V gene data show CDR1 as SEHNR and CDR2 as FQNEAQ (reference sequence). The CDR3 region is CASSLLQETQYF. CDR3 in DNA: TGTGCCAGCAGCTTACTCCAAGAGACCCAGTACTTC. Full variable domain (rest looked up from reference TRBV7-9 and TRBJ2-5): DTGVSQNPRHKITKRGQNVTFRCDPISEHNRLYWYRQTLGQGPEFLTYFQNEAQLEKSRLLSDRFSAERPKGSFSTLEIQRTEQGDSAMYLCASSLLQETQYFGPGTRLLVL.

The chain is built from TRBV7-2 and TRBJ2-2; 9 bases match TRBD1. CDR1 is SGHTA, CDR2 FQGNSA, per germline. This CDR3 region has 16 residues. Germline trimming cut 0 bases from V and 5 bases from J; bases unmatched to any gene: 4. CDR3 sequence: CASSLAPGQGTGELFF. DNA for the CDR3: TGTGCCAGCAGCTTAGCCCCGGGACAGGGAACCGGGGAGCTGTTTTTT.

This clonotype has only a few counts. This chain connects TRBV4-1 to TRBJ1-4; 7 bases are shared with TRBD1. The CDR3 sequence is 14 residues long. The V gene end was trimmed by 2 bases and the J gene end by 9 bases; junction bases not matched to a gene: 6. Germline V gene data show CDR1 as MGHRA and CDR2 as YSYEKL. The chain's CDR3 is CASSQRDSGQKLFF. In DNA, the CDR3 is TGCGCCAGCAGCCAACGGGACAGCGGGCAAAAACTGTTTTTT.

The chain uses TRBV29-1 and TRBJ2-7, with TRBD2 matching over 10 bases. Germline loops: CDR1 SQVTM, CDR2 ANQGSEA. The CDR3 totals 15 residues. The trim removed 1 base at V and 2 bases at J, leaving 5 bases unmatched. For the CDR3, the DNA is TGCAGCGTTGAAGGCGGACTAGCGGAGGCCTACGAGCAGTACTTC. This gives the protein CSVEGGLAEAYEQYF.

This clonotype was recorded a few times. V usage is TRBV30 and J usage is TRBJ2-1; no clear D gene. V lost 2 bases to trimming and J lost 0 bases, with 11 bases between them. The germline CDR1 and CDR2 sequences are GTSNPN and SVGIG (reference sequence). This CDR3 has 15 amino acids. CDR3 nucleotide sequence: TGTGCCTGGAGTAACAAGCGTCGCTCCTACAATGAGCAGTTCTTC. This gives the protein CAWSNKRRSYNEQFF.